This T cell receptor (beta chain) was identified in a study of metastatic and nonmetastatic thyroid tumors. Study-level information: Repertoire comparisons spanned blood and tumor or nodule tissue from malignant and benign thyroid patients. General observations from the study: Reportedly, malignant thyroid tumors had significantly higher TCR beta diversity than benign nodules, in blood and tumor.

Germline CDR1 is KGHDR and CDR2 is SFDVKD. CDR3 size: 11 residues. Authors' data handling: For papillary thyroid cancer, a distant-metastasis classifier was constructed from CDR3 differences observed across clinicopathological groups. TCRdb redid the clone calls on the PCR reads using MiXCR. These V and J calls are TCRdb output, not the study's own analysis. The sample lists about 10,000 clones, approximately 32% seen once, with approximately 16% in the top ten. This clone was counted between two and nine times. What it binds is unknown. Germline is not matched at one junction end, which may reflect a read error. Ahead of thyroid surgery, no patient had received treatment of any kind.

The clonotype comes from a female donor with papillary thyroid cancer or a benign thyroid nodule (not recorded which). Some clones in this sample may be carry-over from other donors' samples. The V call is TRBV24-1, the J call TRBJ2-3; D not certain. The sequenced sample consisted of adjacent normal tissue. The CDR3: CATSDTYTQYF. The CDR3 nucleotides are TGTGCCACCAGTGACACATATACGCAGTATTTT.